This TCR beta chain was profiled in a study of blood T cell repertoires in COVID-19. As for the study in general: Both acute and convalescent COVID-19 samples were obtained from the United States, Italy and Spain.

Original methodology: Amplification of reference gene primers was used by the study to estimate nucleated cell counts. Only in-frame clones appear in the TCRdb table, and some are missing; sequencing was by immunoSEQ multiplex PCR. V, J and clone size are those of that table, while D and trimming were read from the DNA. Found here are a few hundred thousand clones, around 82% of them singletons; the top ten hold 6.5% to 8.5%. Participants reported their clinical history, and cohort assignment relied on those reports. The sample holds a few counts of this clone. The CDR3 spans 12 residues. V was pared by 1 base and J by 7 bases, with 8 bases between. Germline V CDR1 and CDR2: SGHAT, FQNNGV.

V and J are TRBV11-2 and TRBJ2-7; no clear D gene. This clonotype was sampled from a woman aged 40-49 years with acute COVID-19. Sequencing was carried out using PBMCs or T cells enriched from blood (not recorded which). The CDR3 DNA reads TGTGCCAGCAGCTTAGCCGTTCGGGAGCAGTACTTC. Protein sequence: CASSLAVREQYF.